The entry that follows covers one TCR beta chain sequence. Its target is not known. Primers included in the PCR were 60 Vbeta and 13 Jbeta primers. Sequenced by immunoSEQ multiplex PCR; TCRdb stores in-frame clones only, minus some. The sample has some 190,000 clones; roughly 88% are singletons. This record comes from a study of cytomegalovirus exposure and HLA in healthy donors. Study summary: An analysis done earlier identified 120 million or so unique TCR beta sequences from roughly 190 million T cells. Points from the study as a whole: In a later analysis, TCR beta V- and J-gene trimming was associated with a missense DCLRE1C variant. From TCR beta sequences, most subjects' HLA-A and HLA-B alleles were reportedly predicted accurately.

This CDR3 has 17 amino acids. J gave up 0 bases and V 2 bases, and 9 bases lay outside the gene matches. Germline CDR1 and CDR2: SGHRS and YFSETQ. The chain combines TRBV5-1 with TRBJ2-3; 7 nucleotides line up with TRBD2. The sequenced sample was PBMCs. The receptor's source is a boy younger than 10 in good health and CMV-seronegative. CDR3 protein: CASSFLGLVQSTDTQYF. CDR3 nucleotides: TGCGCCAGCAGCTTCCTAGGACTAGTCCAGAGCACAGATACGCAGTATTTT.